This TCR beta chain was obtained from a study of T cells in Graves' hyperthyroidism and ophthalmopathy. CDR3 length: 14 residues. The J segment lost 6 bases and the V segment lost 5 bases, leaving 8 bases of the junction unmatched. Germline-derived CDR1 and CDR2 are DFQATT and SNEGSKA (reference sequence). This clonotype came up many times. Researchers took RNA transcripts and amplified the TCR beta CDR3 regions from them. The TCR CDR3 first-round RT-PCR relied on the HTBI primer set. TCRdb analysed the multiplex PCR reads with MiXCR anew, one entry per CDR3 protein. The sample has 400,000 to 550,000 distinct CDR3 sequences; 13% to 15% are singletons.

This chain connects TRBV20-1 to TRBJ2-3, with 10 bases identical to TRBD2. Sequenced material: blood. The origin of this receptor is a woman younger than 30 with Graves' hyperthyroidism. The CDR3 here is CSAPQAGGRDTQYF. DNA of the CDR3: TGCAGTGCTCCCCAAGCGGGGGGGCGGGATACGCAGTATTTT.